This section outlines one T cell receptor beta chain sequence together with its context. Its antigen is not identified. Profiling relied on immunoSEQ multiplex PCR, and the TCRdb table lists in-frame clones only, not all of them. The table includes some 20,000 clones, 82% detected once. This CDR3 spans 12 amino acids. Trimming took off 5 bases at V and 5 bases at J, with 8 bases between the two ends. Germline CDR1 reads LNHDA; CDR2 reads SQIVND (reference sequence). This entry is derived from a study of a mutant IDH1 vaccine in newly diagnosed glioma. Time point of the sample: week 23, last vaccination. Doses comprised 300 ug of mutant IDH1 20-mer peptide each, plus topical imiquimod.

This specimen consisted of PBMCs, obtained from a glioma patient whose treatment included an IDH1 peptide vaccine. This clonotype originated in a man aged 25 to 40 with glioma. The chain carries TRBV19 and TRBJ2-3; the D is unclear. The CDR3 reads CASSRNEDTQYF. CDR3 coding DNA: TGTGCCAGTAGTCGAAATGAAGATACGCAGTATTTT.